This T cell receptor (beta chain) was documented in a study of shared clonotypes between healthy human individuals (dated by TCRdb to 2019 to 2021). Regarding the complete study: The cohort included three men and a couple of women between 18 and 49 years of age. For each donor, three plates each were used for CD4 naive and CD4 memory, two plates were used for CD8 naive, and one plate was used for CD8 memory. To estimate repertoire size and how much clonotype sharing occurs between individuals, the study deeply sequenced the blood TCR repertoires of several healthy adults. To increase sequencing depth and limit assay-specific biases, different laboratories used diverse techniques to prepare libraries and sequence TCR repertoires. Between about 0.8 and 9 billion PBMCs per donor were obtained by leukapheresis.

From V the trimming removes 1 base and from J it removes 5 bases, while the gene matches leave 4 bases of the junction unaccounted for. Taken from the germline V gene, the CDR1 and CDR2 loops are SGHDN and FVKESK. The CDR3 goes from the cysteine to the phenylalanine over 15 residues. The read is trimmed to its CDR3 DNA, 45 bases read in frame from base 1. Here is what the overall study found, with its caveats: Sampling was restricted to blood, and TCR repertoires in tissue are likely to differ from TCR repertoires in blood. Incomplete sequencing was indicated by rarefaction of sorted-subset datasets, despite the large sequencing depth. Based on pairwise subsampling, the degree of clonotype sharing among donors was expected to be affected by sequencing depth. Because the study included only a small number of donors, the genetic and exposure-history diversity represented was limited. Across a handful of donors, around 5% of naive CD4, approximately 4% of naive CD8, approximately 2.5% of memory CD4, and approximately 0.42% of memory CD8 clonotypes were shared. Larger estimated clonotype richness was generally found for naive subsets than for memory subsets. Compared with non-shared clonotypes, the clonotypes found in all four sorted-subset donors had higher generation probabilities.

Using the deep immunoSEQ assay, TCR CDR3 regions were amplified from genomic DNA by multiplex PCR. Extracted genomic DNA from each cell subset was distributed evenly across all wells of several immunoSEQ 96-well plates, and each plate was treated as a replicate. For sorted subsets, about 210 ng of genomic DNA, equivalent to 25,000 to 35,000 T cell genomes, went into each replicate PCR. The purified libraries were quantified using a Qubit 3.0 fluorometer, sized with a Bioanalyzer 2100, and then quantified again using the KAPA Library Quantification kit. Every immunoSEQ 96-well plate was sequenced on a separate single-read 150-cycle Illumina NextSeq 550 flow cell. The study's own analysis went as follows. Because the immunoSEQ output held only junctional sequences and lacked quality scores, the filtering could not match the filtering applied to full-length reads. Sequences were annotated with PyIR, a Python wrapper for IgBLAST v1.9, and V/J genes and CDR3 were assigned using IMGT germline references. Any read was removed if the V/J assignment was weak (E-value above 1e-6), the CDR3 was missing, or the read contained stop codons, out-of-frame junctions, or ambiguous translated residues. V3J clonotypes were defined as sequences sharing the same inferred V gene, J gene, and CDR3 amino acid sequence. Percentage overlap between repertoires was calculated by dividing the number of shared unique clonotypes by the size of the smaller repertoire. Richness of each repertoire was evaluated using RTK rarefaction, the Chao1 estimator, and Recon v2.1 estimates of unobserved clonotypes. Generation probabilities were computed with OLGA for all TCRbeta clonotypes obtained by the gDNA method from several donors. TCRdb re-hosts the immuneACCESS table, in-frame sequences only. Its copies lack some clones; in the studies checked, an unresolved V gene accounts for under half of them, and the cause for the rest is not known. The D gene and trimming were derived from the DNA, and the V and J assignments and clone size from that table. This sample comprises hundreds of thousands of clones, about 96% of them detected only once. Around 0.32% of the sample is taken by the ten largest.

Concerning this clone: The antigen it recognizes is unknown. Base qualities are not at hand, and no much larger clone is one base apart.

The donors were healthy, HIV-negative adults with no recently reported acute infections or vaccinations. Only Caucasian adults living in Nashville, Tennessee, USA were represented among the donors. CD8 memory samples consisted of magnetically selected CD45RO+ cells combined with CCR7-negative CD45RA+ effector memory (TemRA) cells. Blood was obtained by leukapheresis, after which PBMCs were separated by Ficoll-Histopaque density gradient centrifugation and cryopreserved in liquid nitrogen vapor phase. Purity and quantity of every magnetically sorted T cell population were checked by analytical flow cytometry. Each sorted fraction had its genomic DNA isolated and then quantified by UV absorbance on a Nanodrop 2000c.

The rearrangement combines TRBV14 with TRBJ2-3; TRBD1 fits 9 bases in the junction. This receptor was obtained from a man aged 30-40 years in good health. Sequencing used memory CD8+ T cells sorted from blood. The cell subset or site tag for this specimen amounts to: CD45RO+ cells pooled with CCR7-negative TemRA cells. The DNA sequence follows: TGTGCCAGCAGCCAAGTAACAGGGGGCCGAGATACGCAGTATTTT. It is translated as CASSQVTGGRDTQYF.